This T cell receptor beta chain is drawn from a study of T cell repertoires in cytomegalovirus infection. This clonotype was counted at least ten times. TCRdb itself ran the reads through MiXCR, one entry per CDR3 protein. The sample holds 500,000 to 600,000 distinct CDR3 sequences, 15% to 20% seen once. This CDR3 has 15 residues. Trimming cost V 2 bases and J 8 bases, with 15 bases left between them. Sequenced material: CD8+ T cells from PBMCs. This sequence originates from a human donor in good health (CMV status not recorded). Some clones in this sample may be carry-over from other donors' samples. This chain uses TRBV12-3 or TRBV12-4 with TRBJ1-4; a weak D match, TRBD1 (5 bases). The CDR3 loop is CASSLKGQGNEKLFF. Here the CDR3 DNA reads TGTGCCAGCAGTTTAAAAGGGCAGGGAAACGAAAAACTGTTTTTT.